Shown below are 4 T cell receptor beta chains from a single sample sequenced in a study of T-cell reconstitution after alpha-beta-depleted transplantation in children. Preparation of the TCRbeta library involved a method that used unique molecular identifiers. TCRdb redid the calling of the PCR reads with MiXCR, one entry per CDR3 protein. The sample holds approximately 270,000 distinct CDR3 sequences; 9.9% are singletons and the top ten take about a tenth. The source material was PBMCs from the stem cell graft donor, sampled from the stem cell graft. The receptors derive from a human donor who donated a stem cell graft to a child with SCID.

Only a few counts were recorded for this clonotype. The CDR3 DNA is TGTGCCAGCAGCTTGATTGGGGCGGGCGAGCAGTACTTC. The encoded protein is CASSLIGAGEQYF. The chain employs TRBV5-4 and TRBJ2-7, with D perhaps given as TRBD1 or TRBD2 (5 bases each). The V end was cut by 1 base, the J end by 6 bases, with 11 bases between. Germline CDR1 is SGHNT and CDR2 is YYREEE (reference sequence). The CDR3 covers 13 residues.

This clonotype showed up just a few times. The CDR3 nucleotides are TGTGCCAGCAGTTTTCTGAGGGCAAATCAGCCCCAGCATTTT. It translates to CASSFLRANQPQHF. This chain links TRBV12-3 or TRBV12-4 with TRBJ1-5; D not certain. This CDR3 contains 14 residues. The V gene lost 3 bases and the J gene lost 4 bases, with 10 bases spanning the gap.

There are a few counts of this clonotype. The rearrangement joins TRBV18 to TRBJ2-1; D is undetermined. Looked up from germline, CDR1 is KGHSH and CDR2 is LQKENI. The CDR3 spans 16 residues. V was pared by 2 bases and J by 3 bases, with 14 bases between. CDR3: CASSPWVRKSYNEQFF. The CDR3 region has the DNA TGTGCCAGCTCACCATGGGTGAGAAAAAGCTACAATGAGCAGTTCTTC.

In this sample, this clonotype turned up a few times. The chain carries TRBV3-1 and TRBJ2-1, with 7 bases lining up with TRBD2. The CDR3 loop spans 13 amino acids. J gave up 6 bases and V 4 bases, and 3 bases lay outside the gene matches. The V gene's germline CDR1 is LGHDT and CDR2 YNNKEL (reference sequence). CDR3 region: CASSPGGVNEQFF. CDR3 DNA: TGTGCCAGCAGCCCTGGGGGGGTCAATGAGCAGTTCTTC.